The TCR beta chain described here comes from a study of Graves' ophthalmopathy and Graves' hyperthyroidism. As to this clonotype: Its antigen remains unknown.

Uncontrolled infections, pregnancy, lactation or other autoimmune diseases led to patient exclusion. Study-wide results and caveats: Most thyroid clonotypes with frequency above 0.001 were detected in blood too.

The CDR3 has 15 residues. V dropped 4 bases and J dropped 4 bases, with 15 bases sitting between them. The germline gives CDR1 SGDLS, CDR2 YYNGEE. The TCR beta CDR3 regions underwent amplification from RNA transcripts. In the first round, RT-PCR was carried out with HTBI primers, and a multiplex PCR formed the second round. TCRdb independently ran MiXCR on the multiplex PCR reads; one entry per CDR3 protein. The sample lists about 640,000 distinct CDR3 sequences, approximately 39% occurring once. The specimen sequenced was peripheral blood. The sequence derives from an adult man with Graves' ophthalmopathy. This chain uses TRBV9 with TRBJ1-3; D is unresolved. The chain's CDR3 is CASSQDVAEGNTIYF. DNA for the CDR3: TGTGCCAGCAGCCAAGATGTAGCAGAAGGAAACACCATATATTTT.